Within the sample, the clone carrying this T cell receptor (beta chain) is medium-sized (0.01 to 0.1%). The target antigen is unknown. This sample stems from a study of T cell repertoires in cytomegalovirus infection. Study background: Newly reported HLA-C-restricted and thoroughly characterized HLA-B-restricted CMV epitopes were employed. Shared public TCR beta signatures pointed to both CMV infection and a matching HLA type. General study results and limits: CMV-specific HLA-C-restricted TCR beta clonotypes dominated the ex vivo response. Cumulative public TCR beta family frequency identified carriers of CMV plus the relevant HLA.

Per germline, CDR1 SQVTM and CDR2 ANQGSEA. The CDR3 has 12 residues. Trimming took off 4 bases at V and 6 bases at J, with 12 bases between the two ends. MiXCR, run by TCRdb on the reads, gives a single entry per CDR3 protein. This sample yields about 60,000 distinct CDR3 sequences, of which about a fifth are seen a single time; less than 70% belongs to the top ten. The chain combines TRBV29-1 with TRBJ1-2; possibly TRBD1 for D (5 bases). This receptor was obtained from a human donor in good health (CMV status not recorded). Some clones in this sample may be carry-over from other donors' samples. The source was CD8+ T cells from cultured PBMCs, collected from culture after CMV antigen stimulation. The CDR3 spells CSVGSGGDGYTF. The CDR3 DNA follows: TGCAGCGTTGGATCGGGGGGGGATGGCTACACCTTC.